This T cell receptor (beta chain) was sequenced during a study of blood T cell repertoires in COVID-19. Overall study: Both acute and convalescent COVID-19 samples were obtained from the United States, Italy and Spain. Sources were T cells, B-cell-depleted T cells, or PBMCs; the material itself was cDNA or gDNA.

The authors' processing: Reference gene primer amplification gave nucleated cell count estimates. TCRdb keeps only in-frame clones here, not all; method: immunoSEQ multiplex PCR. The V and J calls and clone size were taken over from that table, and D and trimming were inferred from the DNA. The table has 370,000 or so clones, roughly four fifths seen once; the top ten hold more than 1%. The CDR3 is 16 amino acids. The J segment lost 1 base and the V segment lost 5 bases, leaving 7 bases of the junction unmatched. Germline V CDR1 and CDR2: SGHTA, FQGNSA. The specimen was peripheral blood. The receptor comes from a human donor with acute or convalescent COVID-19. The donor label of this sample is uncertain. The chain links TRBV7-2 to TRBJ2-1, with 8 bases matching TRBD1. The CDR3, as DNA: TGTGCCAGCAGCACAGGGACAGGAAGATCCTACAATGAGCAGTTCTTC. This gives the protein CASSTGTGRSYNEQFF.